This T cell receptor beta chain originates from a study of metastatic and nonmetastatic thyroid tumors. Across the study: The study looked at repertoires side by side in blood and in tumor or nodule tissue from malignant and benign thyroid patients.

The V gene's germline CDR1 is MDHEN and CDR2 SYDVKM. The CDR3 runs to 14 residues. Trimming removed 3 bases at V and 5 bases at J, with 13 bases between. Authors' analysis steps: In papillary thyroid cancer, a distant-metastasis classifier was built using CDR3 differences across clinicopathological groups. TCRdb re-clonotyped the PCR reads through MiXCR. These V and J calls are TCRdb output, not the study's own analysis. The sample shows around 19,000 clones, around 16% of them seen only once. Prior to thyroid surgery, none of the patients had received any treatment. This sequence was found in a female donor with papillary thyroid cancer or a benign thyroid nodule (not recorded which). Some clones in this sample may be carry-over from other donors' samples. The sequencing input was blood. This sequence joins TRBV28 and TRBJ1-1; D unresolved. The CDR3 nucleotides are TGTGCCAGCAGTTTGGCCCGGATCAGAACTGAAGCTTTCTTT. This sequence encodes CASSLARIRTEAFF.